The 5 T cell receptor beta chains below were found in one sample sequenced in a study of PD-L1 blockade in urothelial cancer. The protocol was immunoSEQ multiplex PCR, while the TCRdb copy is restricted to in-frame clones and leaves out a portion. The data contain tens of thousands of clones, about 80% of them seen just once; the ten biggest clones take up approximately 3.3%. This material consisted of PBMCs, taken around atezolizumab (anti-PD-L1) treatment. The receptors come from an older man with urothelial cancer.

This chain links TRBV9 with TRBJ2-7, with no clear D. V lost 2 bases and J lost 0, with 9 bases in between. There are 14 residues in the CDR3. CDR1 and CDR2 (germline): SGDLS, YYNGEE. This CDR3 is CASSVGPNSYEQYF. The CDR3 nucleotides are TGTGCCAGCAGCGTTGGCCCCAACTCCTACGAGCAGTACTTC. The complete variable domain, with remaining parts taken from reference TRBV9 and TRBJ2-7, reads DSGVTQTPKHLITATGQRVTLRCSPRSGDLSVYWYQQSLDQGLQFLIQYYNGEERAKGNILERFSAQQFPDLHSELNLSSLELGDSALYFCASSVGPNSYEQYFGPGTRLTVT.

The CDR3 DNA sequence: TGTGCCAGCAGATACAGGGGGTTTGATTCACCCCTCCACTTT. Protein sequence: CASRYRGFDSPLHF. V usage is TRBV13 and J usage is TRBJ1-6; TRBD1 matches at 8 bases. V was pared by 6 bases and J by 8 bases, with 6 bases of the junction left unmatched. The length of the CDR3 is 14 residues. Germline CDR1 reads PRHDT; CDR2 reads FYEKMQ (reference sequence).

On this clone: Germline is not matched at one junction end, which may reflect a read error. The chain uses TRBV2 and TRBJ2-7; 9 bases map to TRBD2. CDR3 length: 15 amino acids. Germline V gene data show CDR1 as SNHLY and CDR2 as FYNNEI. CDR3 region: CANSVRGGGAYEQYF. CDR3 nucleotide sequence: TGTGCCAACAGTGTTCGCGGCGGGGGGGCTTACGAGCAGTACTTC. Full variable domain (outside the CDR3, taken from reference TRBV2 and TRBJ2-7): EPEVTQTPSHQVTQMGQEVILRCVPISNHLYFYWYRQILGQKVEFLVSFYNNEISEKSEIFDDQFSVERPDGSNFTLKIRSTKLEDSAMYFCANSVRGGGAYEQYFGPGTRLTVT.

The chain carries TRBV7-3 and TRBJ1-6; 7 nucleotides align to TRBD1. V lost 3 bases, J lost 9 bases, and 8 bases stayed unmatched. CDR1 is SGHTA and CDR2 is FQGTGA in the germline V gene. This CDR3 has 15 amino acids. CDR3 nucleotides: TGTGCCAGCAGCTTTACGGGACAGTCGGGTTCACCCCTCCACTTT. Protein: CASSFTGQSGSPLHF.

V and J are TRBV6-5 and TRBJ2-4, with D possibly matching TRBD2 (6 bases). The CDR3 spans 13 residues. Trimming stripped 9 bases from V and 6 bases from J, with 15 bases between. CDR1 is MNHEY and CDR2 is SVGAGI in the germline V gene. The chain's CDR3 is CASSNRDLNIQYF. Written as DNA, the CDR3 is TGTGCCAGTTCGAACCGGGACTTAAACATTCAGTACTTC.